This TCR beta chain was sequenced in a study of cytomegalovirus exposure and HLA in healthy donors. The wider study: There were around 100 million unique TCR beta sequences, drawn from about 190 million T cells, in an earlier analysis.

The CDR3 is made up of 16 amino acids. Per germline, CDR1 KGHSH and CDR2 LQKENI. Trimming pared 0 bases from V and 2 bases from J, leaving 13 bases between. The PCR contained 60 Vbeta and 13 Jbeta primers. Measured with immunoSEQ multiplex PCR; TCRdb has only the in-frame clones, and not every one. The sample records around 140,000 clones, approximately 85% being singletons. Healthy individuals who donated bone marrow served as the donors. Study conclusions and caveats: It was reportedly the case that the classifier diagnosed cytomegalovirus status with high specificity and sensitivity. Presence/absence analyses assumed roughly uniform sequencing depth across donors, which may not hold.

Notes on this clone: Its antigen remains unidentified.

The specimen was PBMCs. The clonotype was recovered from a woman in her forties or fifties in good health and CMV-seropositive. This chain uses TRBV18 with TRBJ2-5, with a weak D call TRBD2 (6 bases). CDR3 region: CASSPPNGGRQETQYF. The CDR3 bases are TGTGCCAGCTCACCACCTAACGGGGGACGACAAGAGACCCAGTACTTC.